The rows below give T cell receptor beta chains drawn from one sample of a study of blood T cell repertoires in COVID-19. The method was immunoSEQ multiplex PCR; TCRdb's version includes in-frame clones alone and lacks a portion of them. Among roughly 99,000 clones listed, roughly 78% were seen once. What was sequenced was peripheral blood. These receptors were taken from an elderly woman with active or convalescent COVID-19. CDR3s include the opening cysteine and the closing phenylalanine or tryptophan.

J gene	V gene	CDR3 protein
TRBJ2-3	TRBV5-1	CASSLAGGTSGYTQYF
TRBJ2-7	TRBV5-1	CASSAPPSWAQYF
TRBJ2-7	TRBV7-2	CASSLGGPGTNYEQYF
TRBJ2-5	TRBV4-3	CASSQQGGETQYF
TRBJ2-1	TRBV9	CASSDGLGPPFF
TRBJ2-7	TRBV7-8	CASSPRAATYEQYF
TRBJ2-7	TRBV2	CASSAQGPSREQYF
TRBJ1-4	TRBV7-9	CASTRGEKLFF
TRBJ2-7	TRBV11-2	CASSLSGRGEQYF
TRBJ2-5	TRBV7-3	CASSSLGGPQETQYF
TRBJ2-7	TRBV5-4	CASSSGDYEQYF
TRBJ2-3	TRBV5-4	CASSSWDRGQTDTQYF
TRBJ1-4	TRBV6-5	CASSLELGREKLFF
TRBJ1-2	TRBV15	CATSRGTGGAYSGYTF
TRBJ2-7	TRBV14	CASSQDQGIPYEQYF
TRBJ1-5	TRBV2	CASSDWGDSNQPQHF
TRBJ2-1	TRBV19	CASRGPGQFNEQFF
TRBJ1-5	TRBV7-8	CASSLGDTDNQPQHF
TRBJ1-5	TRBV6-5	CASSFPTGEGNQPQHF
TRBJ2-1	TRBV18	CASSPTGGQADNEQFF
TRBJ1-6	TRBV6-1	CASSEIGQDNSPLHF
TRBJ2-7	TRBV27	CASRDSGRWWEQYF
TRBJ1-2	TRBV14	CASSPRQGGYGYTF
TRBJ2-7	TRBV7-3	CASSLVGGTFNQQYF
TRBJ2-5	TRBV5-1	CASSFGDRGQRETQYF
TRBJ2-1	TRBV18	CASSPGLAANEQFF
TRBJ2-5	TRBV18	CASSPQGGLETQYF
TRBJ2-7	TRBV10-3	CASRPGLESYEQYF
TRBJ2-5	TRBV18	CASSTTSGRGETQYF
TRBJ1-5	TRBV7-9	CASSLQGDQPQHF
TRBJ1-5	TRBV20-1	CSASRGSGDQPQHF
TRBJ2-7	TRBV10-3	CAISLGLPLAYEQYF
TRBJ2-1	TRBV7-9	CASSSYRFNEQFF
TRBJ2-7	TRBV4-2	CASSQGPLAGGAYEQYF
TRBJ1-2	TRBV5-4	CASSLVKGANYGYTF
TRBJ1-1	TRBV11-2	CASSLDSDSEAFF
TRBJ2-7	TRBV28	CASAAGSSYEQYF
TRBJ2-5	TRBV19	CASSRNRGGQETQYF
TRBJ2-5	TRBV18	CASSPNREETQYF
TRBJ1-5	TRBV10-3	CAISERGEGPQHF